The sequence of this T cell receptor (beta chain) was determined in a study of blood T cells in healthy people across ages. This clonotype showed up many times. Its target is not known. Unmatched junction bases numbered 2, after V lost 5 bases and J lost 2 bases. Germline V gene data show CDR1 as MNHEY and CDR2 as SMNVEV (reference sequence). The CDR3 extends over 13 amino acids. Whole-study results and caveats: Getting older went along with TCR beta diversity per million T cells dropping roughly linearly.

Alongside a J-beta primer mix, a sample-barcoded 5' primer served in a second PCR lasting about 7 to 12 cycles. Each CDR3 protein is one row after TCRdb ran MiXCR on the 5' RACE reads. The data contain roughly 800,000 distinct CDR3 sequences, 25% of them seen just once; the ten biggest clones take up around 3.6%. These data also featured in a second study, about T cells of mothers and their children.

The chain couples TRBV27 to TRBJ2-7; 8 bases line up with TRBD1. The receptor's source is a boy younger than 18 in good health. Specimen: blood. The CDR3 here is CASSPGQAYEQYF. For the CDR3, the DNA is TGTGCCAGCAGTCCGGGACAGGCCTACGAGCAGTACTTC.